Shown below are 28 T cell receptor beta chains from a single sample sequenced in a study of early T cells in non-severe SARS-CoV-2 infection. TCRdb redid the calling of the 5' RACE reads with MiXCR, one entry per CDR3 protein. The data show about 33,000 distinct CDR3 sequences, roughly 4.5% seen once. Sequenced: whole blood. All receptors come from an adult who was a healthcare worker with PCR-confirmed SARS-CoV-2 infection or an uninfected control (not recorded which).

This clonotype has ten or more counts. The rearrangement uses TRBV10-3 and TRBJ1-2, with TRBD1 as a possible D gene (5 bases). The CDR3 covers 13 residues. From germline, CDR1 is ENHRY and CDR2 SYGVKD. The germline V and J ends were trimmed by 6 bases and 6 bases, with 14 bases remaining between them. The CDR3 DNA follows: TGTGCCATCAGAGCCGGGACTGAGAATGGCTACACCTTC. The encoded protein is CAIRAGTENGYTF.

This clonotype was seen only once. The J gene is TRBJ2-2, the V gene TRBV20-1, with TRBD1 identical over 9 bases. The junction had 1 base not matched to a gene; V was cut back by 3 bases and J by 2 bases. Germline V gene lookup returns CDR1 DFQATT and CDR2 SNEGSKA (reference sequence). The CDR3 consists of 14 residues. The CDR3 here is CSARDRGNTGELFF. The CDR3 DNA reads TGCAGTGCTAGGGACAGGGGAAACACCGGGGAGCTGTTTTTT.

The chain joins TRBV5-1 to TRBJ2-3, with TRBD1 matching over 7 bases. V shed 4 bases, J shed 1 base, and the junction held 6 bases outside the gene matches. This CDR3 is 15 amino acids long. Germline CDR1 reads SGHRS; CDR2 reads YFSETQ. The CDR3, as DNA: TGCGCCAGCAGCCCGACCGGGACAGGCACAGATACGCAGTATTTT. Protein: CASSPTGTGTDTQYF.

In its sample, this clonotype was seen many times. The V and J genes are TRBV7-3 and TRBJ2-5; 10 bases map to TRBD1. Trimming took 1 base from V and 1 from J; bases not matched to a gene: 6. This CDR3 comprises 17 residues. In germline, CDR1 is SGHTA, CDR2 FQGTGA. CDR3: CASSLMGTGATQETQYF. CDR3 nucleotide sequence: TGTGCCAGCAGCTTAATGGGGACAGGGGCCACCCAAGAGACCCAGTACTTC.

The table lists this clonotype with a few counts. The J gene is TRBJ2-1, the V gene TRBV15; TRBD2 is a possible D gene (5 bases). This CDR3 is built from 15 residues. V gave up 10 bases and J gave up 0 bases, with 16 bases separating them. CDR1 and CDR2 (germline): LNHNV, YYDKDF (reference sequence). CDR3 protein: CAITSEASSYNEQFF. The CDR3 DNA follows: TGTGCCATCACATCGGAGGCGAGCTCCTACAATGAGCAGTTCTTC.

This clonotype was recorded at least ten times. V and J are TRBV18 and TRBJ2-7; 9 nucleotides align to TRBD1. In germline, CDR1 is KGHSH, CDR2 LQKENI. The CDR3 has 15 residues. V lost 3 bases, J lost 6 bases, and 9 bases stayed unmatched. The CDR3 nucleotides are TGTGCCAGCTCACCGTCGGGGACAGGGTTCCGCGAGCAGTACTTC. Encoded protein: CASSPSGTGFREQYF.

By share, this clonotype counts as medium-sized. This chain connects TRBV24-1 to TRBJ1-5; D ambiguous. CDR3 length: 14 amino acids. V was trimmed by 0 bases and J by 2 bases, leaving 4 bases between them. The germline V gene has CDR1 KGHDR and CDR2 SFDVKD. CDR3 sequence (DNA): TGTGCCACCAGTGATTTGACAGGCAATCAGCCCCAGCATTTT. It translates to CATSDLTGNQPQHF.

Many counts were recorded for this clonotype. The J gene is TRBJ2-7, the V gene TRBV11-2; TRBD1 might be the D (6 bases). Trimming cost V 5 bases and J 5 bases, with 19 bases left between them. Germline V gives CDR1 SGHAT, CDR2 FQNNGV. CDR3 length equals 15 residues. CDR3 DNA: TGTGCCAGCAGCACGAGGCGGCAGGGGACGGACGAGCAGTACTTC. Translated, it gives CASSTRRQGTDEQYF. Looking up the rest from reference TRBV11-2 and TRBJ2-7 gives the full variable domain: EAGVAQSPRYKIIEKRQSVAFWCNPISGHATLYWYQQILGQGPKLLIQFQNNGVVDDSQLPKDRFSAERLKGVDSTLKIQPAKLEDSAVYLCASSTRRQGTDEQYFGPGTRLTVT.

The rearrangement joins TRBV29-1 to TRBJ2-3; 8 nucleotides align to TRBD1. This CDR3 is built from 15 residues. With V trimmed by 0 bases and J by 0 bases, 2 bases remained unmatched. Germline V CDR1 and CDR2: SQVTM, ANQGSEA. The CDR3: CSVEDRDRSTDTQYF. CDR3 in DNA: TGCAGCGTTGAAGATAGGGACAGGAGCACAGATACGCAGTATTTT.

This clonotype was counted ten times or more. The DNA for the CDR3 is TGTGCCAGCAGTCGCACAGGGGTGGACAATCAGCCCCAGCATTTT. This codes for CASSRTGVDNQPQHF. The chain has TRBV28 and TRBJ1-5, with 7 bases aligning to TRBD1. The junction had 7 bases not matched to a gene; V was cut back by 5 bases and J by 3 bases. Looked up from germline, CDR1 is MDHEN and CDR2 is SYDVKM. This CDR3 has 15 residues.

The chain couples TRBV6-2 or TRBV6-3 to TRBJ2-1, with 9 bases matching TRBD2. V lost 4 bases and J lost 4; bases outside the gene matches: 5. Germline V CDR1 and CDR2: MNHEY, SVGEGT. The CDR3 contains 15 residues. This chain's CDR3 is CASSSRGLAYNEQFF. CDR3 nucleotide sequence: TGTGCCAGCAGTTCCAGAGGACTAGCGTACAATGAGCAGTTCTTC.

This clonotype was counted at least ten times. The rearrangement links TRBV27 to TRBJ2-3; 8 bases map to TRBD2. Trimming cost V 8 bases and J 5 bases; bases outside gene matches: 6. Germline V gene data show CDR1 as MNHEY and CDR2 as SMNVEV (reference sequence). The CDR3 sequence is 13 residues long. CDR3 DNA sequence: TGTGCCAGCCTCAGCGGGGGTGGAGATACGCAGTATTTT. This sequence encodes CASLSGGGDTQYF.

This clonotype was seen repeatedly, ten times or more. The J gene is TRBJ2-3, the V gene TRBV24-1; TRBD2 matches 7 bases. The CDR3 is made up of 14 amino acids. After removal of 3 bases from V and 3 bases from J, the junction contained 2 bases not matched to a gene. Germline loops: CDR1 KGHDR, CDR2 SFDVKD. The CDR3 spells CATSDGGVTDTQYF. In DNA form, the CDR3 reads TGTGCCACCAGTGATGGGGGGGTGACAGATACGCAGTATTTT.

This clonotype was counted at least ten times. J is TRBJ2-3 and V is TRBV11-3; TRBD2 matches at 9 bases. V dropped 3 bases and J dropped 5; count of bases not matched to a gene: 6. Germline V lookup: CDR1 SGHNT, CDR2 YENEEA. The CDR3 has 15 residues. The CDR3 here is CASSFKLAGIDTQYF. DNA of the CDR3: TGTGCCAGCAGCTTTAAGCTAGCGGGGATAGATACGCAGTATTTT.

This clonotype was seen ten or more times. This sequence joins TRBV27 and TRBJ1-6; 7 nucleotides agree with TRBD1. CDR3 size: 16 residues. The ends lost 2 bases at V and 7 bases at J; junction bases unmatched: 8. Germline V gene lookup returns CDR1 MNHEY and CDR2 SMNVEV (reference sequence). The CDR3 reads CASSLGNRGGNSPLHF. In DNA form, the CDR3 reads TGTGCCAGCAGTTTAGGGAACAGGGGCGGGAATTCACCCCTCCACTTT.

This clonotype was counted many times. The V and J genes are TRBV10-3 and TRBJ2-3, with TRBD1 matching over 9 bases. Trimming cost V 5 bases and J 1 base; bases outside gene matches: 4. From germline, CDR1 is ENHRY and CDR2 SYGVKD. The CDR3 consists of 15 residues. CDR3: CAISQGQGRTDTQYF. CDR3 bases: TGTGCCATCAGTCAGGGACAGGGACGCACAGATACGCAGTATTTT.

This clonotype was detected ten times or more. The genes are TRBV7-6 and TRBJ2-1, with 10 bases that match TRBD2. J lost 9 bases, V lost 1 base, and 9 bases had no gene match. Germline V gene lookup returns CDR1 SGHVS and CDR2 FNYEAQ. CDR3 length: 16 amino acids. CDR3 protein: CASSLGLAGGSGEQFF. The CDR3 bases are TGTGCCAGCAGCTTAGGGTTAGCGGGGGGTTCAGGTGAGCAGTTCTTC.

This clonotype showed up many times. V usage is TRBV6-1 and J usage is TRBJ2-2; D is possibly TRBD1 (6 bases). Germline-derived CDR1 and CDR2 are MNHNS and SASEGT. The CDR3 consists of 15 residues. Trimming removed 3 bases at V and 1 base at J, with 9 bases between. Here the CDR3 reads CASSEQGKNTGELFF. DNA for the CDR3: TGTGCCAGCAGTGAGCAGGGGAAGAACACCGGGGAGCTGTTTTTT.

This clonotype was counted at least ten times. The chain couples TRBV6-2 or TRBV6-3 to TRBJ2-2; maybe TRBD2 (5 bases). Trimming shortened V by 0 bases and J by 3 bases, and 14 bases separated the two germline ends. This CDR3 is 17 amino acids long. CDR1 is MNHEY, CDR2 SVGEGT, per germline. In nucleotides, the CDR3 is TGTGCCAGCAGTTACTCGATCTCCGGGGTGGACACCGGGGAGCTGTTTTTT. It is translated as CASSYSISGVDTGELFF.

Judged by abundance, this clonotype is medium-sized. The chain has TRBV6-2 or TRBV6-3 and TRBJ2-7; 9 bases match TRBD2. Looked up from germline, CDR1 is MNHEY and CDR2 is SVGEGT. J was trimmed by 3 bases and V by 2 bases; bases with no gene match: 14. The CDR3 is 18 amino acids. CDR3 DNA sequence: TGTGCCAGCAGTTACCTCCATCGTGGGCTAGCGGGACTCTACGAGCAGTACTTC. Translated, it gives CASSYLHRGLAGLYEQYF.

This clonotype was counted at least ten times. This sequence joins TRBV27 and TRBJ1-5; D is perhaps TRBD1 (6 bases). Germline CDR1 is MNHEY and CDR2 is SMNVEV (reference sequence). Between the trimmed V and J ends, which lost 8 bases and 0 bases, there was a span of 17 bases. This CDR3 region has 16 residues. CDR3 sequence: CASPRTVQISNQPQHF. CDR3 DNA: TGTGCCAGCCCACGGACAGTCCAAATTAGCAATCAGCCCCAGCATTTT.

This rearrangement joins TRBV20-1 to TRBJ1-5; D gene unclear. The CDR3 consists of 12 residues. V lost 2 bases and J 2 bases, leaving 4 bases between the germline ends. CDR1 DFQATT and CDR2 SNEGSKA come from the germline V gene (reference sequence). CDR3 DNA sequence: TGCAGTGCTAGACAGGGCAATCAGCCCCAGCATTTT. Protein: CSARQGNQPQHF.

Note on this clonotype: It may be a read error: a sequence one base away is much more abundant. The V gene is TRBV30, the J gene TRBJ1-6; D gene uncertain. This CDR3 is 14 amino acids long. The V end lost 8 bases, the J end lost 0 bases, and 11 bases lay between the germline ends. In germline, CDR1 is GTSNPN, CDR2 SVGIG (reference sequence). CDR3: CAGLVSSYNSPLHF. DNA for the CDR3: TGTGCCGGCCTGGTCAGCTCCTATAATTCACCCCTCCACTTT.

This clonotype was recorded many times. The chain uses TRBV19 and TRBJ1-5; D uncertain. The germline CDR1 and CDR2 sequences are LNHDA and SQIVND (reference sequence). This CDR3 comprises 14 residues. The V end was cut by 3 bases, the J end by 6 bases, with 12 bases between. The CDR3 loop is CASSIRAIGQPQHF. The DNA for the CDR3 is TGTGCCAGTAGTATCCGCGCAATCGGTCAGCCCCAGCATTTT.

This clonotype has at least ten counts. This rearrangement joins TRBV28 to TRBJ1-6; a weak D match, TRBD1 (6 bases). In germline, CDR1 is MDHEN, CDR2 SYDVKM. There are 14 residues in the CDR3. V was shortened by 5 bases and J by 7 bases, with 12 bases between the two germline ends. The CDR3 DNA reads TGTGCCAGCAGTCCCAGGGGAGCCAATTCACCCCTCCACTTT. Translation gives CASSPRGANSPLHF.

The sample holds many counts of this clonotype. The chain couples TRBV11-2 to TRBJ2-7; D is tentatively TRBD1 or TRBD2 (5 bases each). Germline V lookup: CDR1 SGHAT, CDR2 FQNNGV. Trimming shortened V by 5 bases and J by 2 bases, and 13 bases separated the two germline ends. The CDR3 is 14 residues long. This CDR3 reads CASSQRDGTYEQYF. In DNA, the CDR3 is TGTGCCAGCAGCCAACGGGACGGTACCTACGAGCAGTACTTC.

V gene TRBV12-3 or TRBV12-4 combines with J gene TRBJ1-1, with D hard to call. This CDR3 has 15 residues. Trimming took 8 bases from V and 1 from J, leaving 17 bases between them. The CDR3 spells CASYPGSLQNTEAFF. The CDR3 coding sequence is TGTGCCAGCTATCCCGGAAGCCTTCAGAACACTGAAGCTTTCTTT.

The chain has TRBV20-1 and TRBJ2-5; no reliable D call. This CDR3 is built from 12 residues. V lost 3 bases to trimming and J lost 2 bases, with 7 bases between them. Per the germline V gene, CDR1 is DFQATT and CDR2 is SNEGSKA (reference sequence). This CDR3 reads CSARWLQETQYF. In DNA, the CDR3 is TGCAGTGCTAGGTGGTTACAAGAGACCCAGTACTTC.